This T cell receptor beta chain is from a study of early T cells in non-severe SARS-CoV-2 infection. This clonotype was observed a few times. Each CDR3 protein gets one entry after TCRdb re-called the 5' RACE reads with MiXCR. The sample includes over 35,000 distinct CDR3 sequences, 11% of them seen just once. CDR1 is SGHNT and CDR2 is YENEEA in the germline V gene. This CDR3 is built from 15 residues. V shed 5 bases, J shed 10 bases, and the junction held 9 bases outside the gene matches. The rearrangement links TRBV11-3 to TRBJ2-1; 12 nucleotides agree with TRBD2. The sequenced material came from whole blood. The origin of this receptor is an adult who was a healthcare worker with PCR-confirmed SARS-CoV-2 infection or an uninfected control (not recorded which). The CDR3 bases are TGTGCCAGCAGCCCTAGACTAGCGGGGGTTGAAGAGCAGTTCTTC. Translation: CASSPRLAGVEEQFF.